The rows below give T cell receptor beta chains drawn from one sample of a study of cytomegalovirus exposure and HLA in healthy donors. Profiling relied on immunoSEQ multiplex PCR, and the TCRdb table lists in-frame clones only, not all of them. The repertoire has about 150,000 clones, roughly 80% of them found once; the top ten carry around 1.3%. Sequenced: PBMCs. Source of these receptors: a man aged 45-60 years in good health and CMV-seropositive. CDR3s include the opening cysteine and the closing phenylalanine or tryptophan. The order of the fields is J gene, V gene, D gene, CDR3 protein. A D gene is named only where the DNA matches it firmly.

J gene: TRBJ2-1; V gene: TRBV5-1; D gene: TRBD1; CDR3 protein: CASTHRGGNEQFF
J gene: TRBJ1-6; V gene: TRBV5-1; D gene: -; CDR3 protein: CASSLDSSPLHF
J gene: TRBJ1-2; V gene: TRBV9; D gene: -; CDR3 protein: CASSVGAGGYGYTF
J gene: TRBJ2-1; V gene: TRBV4-1; D gene: TRBD2; CDR3 protein: CASSPLRTSGRYDEQFF
J gene: TRBJ2-1; V gene: TRBV28; D gene: TRBD1; CDR3 protein: CASYLRDSYNEQFF
J gene: TRBJ2-1; V gene: TRBV7-2; D gene: TRBD2; CDR3 protein: CASSTSGNNEQFF
J gene: TRBJ2-3; V gene: TRBV11-2; D gene: -; CDR3 protein: CASSRGRQDTQYF
J gene: TRBJ2-7; V gene: TRBV6-1; D gene: TRBD1; CDR3 protein: CASSVRTGYGYEQYF
J gene: TRBJ2-7; V gene: TRBV28; D gene: TRBD1; CDR3 protein: CASSGGQDSYEQYF
J gene: TRBJ2-3; V gene: TRBV7-8; D gene: -; CDR3 protein: CASSLDGGGRVGDTQYF
J gene: TRBJ1-2; V gene: TRBV4-1; D gene: -; CDR3 protein: CASSQDWTVNYGYTF
J gene: TRBJ2-1; V gene: TRBV18; D gene: TRBD1; CDR3 protein: CASSPFTGGLLSSSYNEQFF
J gene: TRBJ1-3; V gene: TRBV5-1; D gene: -; CDR3 protein: CASSLEARGSGNTIYF
J gene: TRBJ2-5; V gene: TRBV6-5; D gene: -; CDR3 protein: CASSYSTGREETQYF
J gene: TRBJ2-7; V gene: TRBV5-1; D gene: -; CDR3 protein: CASSVEAGPFYEQYF
J gene: TRBJ1-1; V gene: TRBV6-6; D gene: -; CDR3 protein: CASSLPQEQNTEAFF
J gene: TRBJ2-3; V gene: TRBV19; D gene: TRBD2; CDR3 protein: CASSGPPGLAGNTDTQYF
J gene: TRBJ2-7; V gene: TRBV5-5; D gene: -; CDR3 protein: CASHKFQSSYEQYF